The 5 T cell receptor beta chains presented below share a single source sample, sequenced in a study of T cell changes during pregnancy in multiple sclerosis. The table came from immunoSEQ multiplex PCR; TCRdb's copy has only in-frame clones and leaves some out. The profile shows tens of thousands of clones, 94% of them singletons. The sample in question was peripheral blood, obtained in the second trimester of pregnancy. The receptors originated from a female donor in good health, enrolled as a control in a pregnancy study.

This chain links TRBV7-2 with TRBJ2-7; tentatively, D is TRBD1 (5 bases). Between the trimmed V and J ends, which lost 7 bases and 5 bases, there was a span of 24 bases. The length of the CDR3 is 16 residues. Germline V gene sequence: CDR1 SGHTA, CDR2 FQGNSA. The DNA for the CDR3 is TGTGCCAGCACTTATTCCTTAGGGCAGGGAAGCCACGAGCAGTACTTC. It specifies CASTYSLGQGSHEQYF. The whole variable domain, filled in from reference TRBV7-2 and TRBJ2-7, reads GAGVSQSPSNKVTEKGKDVELRCDPISGHTALYWYRQSLGQGLEFLIYFQGNSAPDKSGLPSDRFSAERTGGSVSTLTIQRTQQEDSAVYLCASTYSLGQGSHEQYFGPGTRLTVT.

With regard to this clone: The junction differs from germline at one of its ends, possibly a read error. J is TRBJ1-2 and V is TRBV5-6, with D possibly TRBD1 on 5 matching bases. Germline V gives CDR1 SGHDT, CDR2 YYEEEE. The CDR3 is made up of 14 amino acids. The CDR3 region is CASSLEAGNYGYTF. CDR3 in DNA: TGTGCCAGCAGCTTGGAAGCAGGGAACTACGGCTACACCTTC.

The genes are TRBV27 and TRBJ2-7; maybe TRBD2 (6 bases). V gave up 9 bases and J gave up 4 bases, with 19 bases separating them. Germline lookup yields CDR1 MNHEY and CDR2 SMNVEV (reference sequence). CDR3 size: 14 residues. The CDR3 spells CASTSGLPGYEQYF. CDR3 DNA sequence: TGTGCCAGTACTTCAGGACTACCAGGATACGAGCAGTACTTC.

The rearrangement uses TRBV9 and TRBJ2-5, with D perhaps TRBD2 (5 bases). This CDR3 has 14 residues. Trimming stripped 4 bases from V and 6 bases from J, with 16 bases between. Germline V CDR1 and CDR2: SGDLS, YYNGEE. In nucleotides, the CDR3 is TGTGCCAGCAGCACTGGTTCTAGGAGGCAGACCCAGTACTTC. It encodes CASSTGSRRQTQYF. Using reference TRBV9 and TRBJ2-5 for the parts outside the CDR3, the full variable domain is DSGVTQTPKHLITATGQRVTLRCSPRSGDLSVYWYQQSLDQGLQFLIQYYNGEERAKGNILERFSAQQFPDLHSELNLSSLELGDSALYFCASSTGSRRQTQYFGPGTRLLVL.

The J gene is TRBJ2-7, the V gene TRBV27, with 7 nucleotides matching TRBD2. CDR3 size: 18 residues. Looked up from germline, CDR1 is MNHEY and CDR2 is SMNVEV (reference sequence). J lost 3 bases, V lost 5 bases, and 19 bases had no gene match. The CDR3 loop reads CASSPQNHPASGYYEQYF. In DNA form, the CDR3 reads TGTGCCAGCAGTCCGCAAAACCACCCAGCTAGCGGATACTACGAGCAGTACTTC.